A selection of T cell receptor beta chains follows, all from one sample in a study of cytomegalovirus exposure and HLA in healthy donors. Using immunoSEQ multiplex PCR, the repertoire was profiled, and TCRdb retains in-frame clones only, with some absent. Of 150,000 to 180,000 clones in the sample, approximately 80% are singletons; the top ten hold more than 10%. Source material: PBMCs. The receptor source for this set is a man aged 30-40 years in good health and CMV-seropositive. Each CDR3 is given without its conserved first and last residue. The order of the fields is J gene, V gene, CDR3 protein.

J gene: TRBJ2-3; V gene: TRBV28; CDR3 protein: ASRTAATDTQY
J gene: TRBJ1-5; V gene: TRBV28; CDR3 protein: ASGGQGRPGQPQH
J gene: TRBJ2-7; V gene: TRBV14; CDR3 protein: ASSQDWTRNHEQY
J gene: TRBJ1-5; V gene: TRBV7-8; CDR3 protein: ASSLGTGKFYSNQPQH
J gene: TRBJ2-7; V gene: TRBV4-1; CDR3 protein: ASSPGGVRTYEQY
J gene: TRBJ2-1; V gene: TRBV28; CDR3 protein: ASSRTSGSGYNEQF
J gene: TRBJ2-5; V gene: TRBV7-9; CDR3 protein: ASSPRTSGIGETQY
J gene: -; V gene: TRBV6-5; CDR3 protein: ASSYSPTRYEQY
J gene: TRBJ1-1; V gene: TRBV4-2; CDR3 protein: ASSQTRGQAF
J gene: TRBJ1-2; V gene: TRBV23-1; CDR3 protein: ASSQPGHSGYT
J gene: TRBJ1-2; V gene: TRBV28; CDR3 protein: ASSFSGFHGYT
J gene: TRBJ2-5; V gene: TRBV29-1; CDR3 protein: SVLPQGASETQY
J gene: TRBJ2-1; V gene: TRBV19; CDR3 protein: ASRILAGGPGEQF
J gene: TRBJ2-2; V gene: TRBV10-2; CDR3 protein: ASRAGGEAGELF
J gene: TRBJ2-3; V gene: TRBV5-1; CDR3 protein: ASSLGQGSGTQY
J gene: TRBJ1-3; V gene: TRBV28; CDR3 protein: ASSTTVLGNTIY
J gene: TRBJ1-1; V gene: TRBV7-9; CDR3 protein: ASSRGEASGAF
J gene: TRBJ2-7; V gene: TRBV14; CDR3 protein: ASSLRRGSEQY
J gene: TRBJ2-2; V gene: TRBV18; CDR3 protein: ASSRNSGGADTGELF
J gene: TRBJ2-3; V gene: TRBV29-1; CDR3 protein: SVEDQQEYTDTQY
J gene: TRBJ2-1; V gene: TRBV5-1; CDR3 protein: ASSLAGAAYNEQF
J gene: TRBJ2-1; V gene: TRBV9; CDR3 protein: ASSVGHSSYNEQF
J gene: TRBJ1-3; V gene: TRBV4-2; CDR3 protein: ASSATSRGLAGNTIY
J gene: TRBJ2-7; V gene: TRBV29-1; CDR3 protein: SVSGTGGEQY